The 27 T cell receptor beta chains below were found in one sample sequenced in a study of cytomegalovirus exposure and HLA in healthy donors. Some clones are missing from TCRdb's copy, which holds only in-frame ones; the method was immunoSEQ multiplex PCR. The sample has 100,000 to 150,000 clones; about 96% are singletons. The material sequenced was PBMCs. The receptors stem from a young man in good health and CMV-seronegative.

J is TRBJ1-1 and V is TRBV25-1; 8 bases fit TRBD1. The CDR3 has 16 amino acids. V dropped 2 bases and J dropped 3; count of bases not matched to a gene: 8. The germline CDR1 and CDR2 sequences are MGHDK and SYGVNS. In DNA, the CDR3 is TGTGCCAGCAGTGAAAGACAGGGGATGGGGTACACTGAAGCTTTCTTT. Translation gives CASSERQGMGYTEAFF.

The V gene is TRBV6-1, the J gene TRBJ2-7; 11 bases fit TRBD1. Germline V CDR1 and CDR2: MNHNS, SASEGT. The junction had 3 bases not matched to a gene; V was cut back by 6 bases and J by 2 bases. CDR3 length equals 14 residues. In DNA, the CDR3 is TGTGCCAGCAGAAGGACAGGGGGCACCTACGAGCAGTACTTC. Amino acids: CASRRTGGTYEQYF.

This chain connects TRBV18 to TRBJ1-2; TRBD1 matches 9 bases. Germline assignment: CDR1 KGHSH and CDR2 LQKENI. The CDR3 is 14 residues long. Germline trimming cut 2 bases from V and 5 bases from J; bases unmatched to any gene: 3. The DNA for the CDR3 is TGTGCCAGCTCACCAGGGGACAGGGCTTATGGCTACACCTTC. Protein sequence: CASSPGDRAYGYTF.

The CDR3 sequence: CASSYSETEAFF. The DNA for the CDR3 is TGTGCCAGCAGTTATTCGGAGACTGAAGCTTTCTTT. J is TRBJ1-1 and V is TRBV6-6; D uncertain. Trimming stripped 3 bases from V and 5 bases from J, with 7 bases between. This CDR3 spans 12 amino acids. Germline CDR1 is MNHNY and CDR2 is SVGAGI (reference sequence).

The rearrangement uses TRBV6-6 and TRBJ2-1; 7 positions agree with TRBD2. This CDR3 contains 15 residues. CDR1 and CDR2 from the germline V gene are MNHNY and SVGAGI (reference sequence). Unmatched junction bases numbered 6, after V lost 2 bases and J lost 5 bases. The chain's CDR3 is CASSYAGEGDNEQFF. The CDR3 region has the DNA TGTGCCAGCAGTTACGCGGGGGAGGGAGACAATGAGCAGTTCTTC.

V is TRBV19 and J is TRBJ2-1; 13 nucleotides line up with TRBD2. This CDR3 region has 17 residues. Germline trimming cut 3 bases from V and 2 bases from J; bases unmatched to any gene: 4. Germline V gives CDR1 LNHDA, CDR2 SQIVND (reference sequence). In nucleotides, the CDR3 is TGTGCCAGTAGTATCCCGGGACTAGCGGGGACCTACAATGAGCAGTTCTTC. As protein: CASSIPGLAGTYNEQFF. The full variable domain, in which reference TRBV19 and TRBJ2-1 provide the parts outside the CDR3, is DGGITQSPKYLFRKEGQNVTLSCEQNLNHDAMYWYRQDPGQGLRLIYYSQIVNDFQKGDIAEGYSVSREKKESFPLTVTSAQKNPTAFYLCASSIPGLAGTYNEQFFGPGTRLTVL.

This chain connects TRBV29-1 to TRBJ1-1; D not certain. Germline-derived CDR1 and CDR2 are SQVTM and ANQGSEA. The CDR3 is 11 amino acids. V was clipped by 7 bases and J by 3 bases, with 9 bases between them. This CDR3 reads CSALEDTEAFF. The CDR3 DNA reads as TGCAGCGCCTTGGAGGACACTGAAGCTTTCTTT.

The chain couples TRBV25-1 to TRBJ1-2, with a possible D match to TRBD1 (6 bases). CDR1 is MGHDK, CDR2 SYGVNS, per germline. The CDR3 has 17 amino acids. Trimming shortened V by 0 bases and J by 7 bases, and 21 bases separated the two germline ends. CDR3 in amino acids: CASSEYGRGTVASGYTF. Written as DNA, the CDR3 is TGTGCCAGCAGTGAATATGGTAGGGGGACGGTGGCGTCTGGCTACACCTTC.

The chain is built from TRBV28 and TRBJ1-1, with 8 bases that match TRBD1. Germline V gene data show CDR1 as MDHEN and CDR2 as SYDVKM. The CDR3 is 15 residues long. Trimming removed 4 bases from V and 1 base from J; junction bases left unmatched: 5. Here the CDR3 reads CASSWGTGRNTEAFF. CDR3 DNA: TGTGCCAGCAGTTGGGGGACAGGCCGGAACACTGAAGCTTTCTTT. Full variable domain (missing parts from reference TRBV28 and TRBJ1-1): DVKVTQSSRYLVKRTGEKVFLECVQDMDHENMFWYRQDPGLGLRLIYFSYDVKMKEKGDIPEGYSVSREKKERFSLILESASTNQTSMYLCASSWGTGRNTEAFFGQGTRLTVV.

The V call is TRBV7-8, the J call TRBJ2-1; 7 bases line up with TRBD2. Per germline, CDR1 SGHVS and CDR2 FQNEAQ. This CDR3 is 15 amino acids long. The trim removed 5 bases at V and 7 bases at J, leaving 11 bases unmatched. The DNA of the CDR3 is TGTGCCAGCAGCGGAACGGGAGGTTGGGATAATGAGCAGTTCTTC. Its protein product is CASSGTGGWDNEQFF.

The genes are TRBV4-3 and TRBJ2-7; D is unresolved. Trimming pared 0 bases from V and 2 bases from J, leaving 8 bases between. The CDR3 runs 14 residues. Per germline, CDR1 LGHNA and CDR2 YSLEER. The CDR3 DNA follows: TGCGCCAGCAGCCAAGAAGGCGGTACCTACGAGCAGTACTTC. This encodes CASSQEGGTYEQYF.

This clone was observed a single time. V usage is TRBV28 and J usage is TRBJ1-3; a weak D match, TRBD1 (5 bases). Trimming pared 6 bases from V and 1 base from J, leaving 13 bases between. CDR1 MDHEN and CDR2 SYDVKM come from the germline V gene. The CDR3 totals 15 residues. The DNA for the CDR3 is TGTGCCAGCAGCCCCATCGGGGGATCTGGAAACACCATATATTTT. It is translated as CASSPIGGSGNTIYF.

This CDR3 is CASSYFAQGNTEAFF. The CDR3 DNA is TGTGCCAGCAGCTACTTCGCACAGGGGAACACTGAAGCTTTCTTT. The V and J genes are TRBV7-9 and TRBJ1-1; perhaps TRBD1 as D (6 bases). Trimming took off 4 bases at V and 1 base at J, with 13 bases between the two ends. CDR3 size: 15 residues. From germline, CDR1 is SEHNR and CDR2 FQNEAQ (reference sequence).

The chain recombines TRBV10-3 with TRBJ2-5; 8 nucleotides align to TRBD2. The CDR3 is 16 amino acids. From germline, CDR1 is ENHRY and CDR2 SYGVKD. J lost 5 bases, V lost 4 bases, and 12 bases had no gene match. DNA of the CDR3: TGTGCCATCAGTGGGCAAGCGGGAGTCGGGGGGGAGACCCAGTACTTC. This codes for CAISGQAGVGGETQYF.

The rearrangement joins TRBV7-2 to TRBJ2-5; 13 bases map to TRBD2. The CDR3 spans 16 residues. Germline CDR1 is SGHTA and CDR2 is FQGNSA. V shed 2 bases and J 5 bases; nucleotides not matched to a gene: 5. The CDR3 DNA follows: TGTGCCAGCAGCTTACCCGGGACTAGCGGGAAGGAGACCCAGTACTTC. Translated: CASSLPGTSGKETQYF.

This clone was detected once. The CDR3 DNA reads TGTGCCAGCTCCGGGACTAGCGGGGGCTCCTACAATGAGCAGTTCTTC. Translating gives CASSGTSGGSYNEQFF. This chain links TRBV18 with TRBJ2-1, with 14 bases fitting TRBD2. The germline CDR1 and CDR2 sequences are KGHSH and LQKENI. With 6 bases clipped from V and 0 bases from J, the junction kept 1 base outside the gene matches. The CDR3 loop spans 16 amino acids.

V gene TRBV30 combines with J gene TRBJ2-3, with D tentatively TRBD1 (6 bases). CDR3 length equals 15 residues. CDR1 and CDR2 (germline): GTSNPN, SVGIG (reference sequence). V was trimmed by 1 base and J by 5 bases, leaving 16 bases between them. The chain's CDR3 is CAWSGLAPGVDTQYF. CDR3 in DNA: TGTGCCTGGAGTGGCCTAGCCCCAGGGGTAGATACGCAGTATTTT.

The genes are TRBV6-6 and TRBJ1-4; D is possibly TRBD1 (6 bases). Germline lookup yields CDR1 MNHNY and CDR2 SVGAGI (reference sequence). This CDR3 is built from 16 residues. V was trimmed by 2 bases and J by 5 bases, leaving 15 bases between them. The CDR3 DNA follows: TGTGCCAGCAGTTACGCCAGGACAGAACTAAATGAAAAACTGTTTTTT. Protein product: CASSYARTELNEKLFF.

The CDR3 reads CASRKPSGSTDTQYF. The CDR3 coding sequence is TGTGCCAGCAGAAAGCCTAGCGGGAGTACAGATACGCAGTATTTT. The genes are TRBV28 and TRBJ2-3, with TRBD2 matching over 10 bases. V lost 6 bases to trimming and J lost 3 bases; unmatched junction nucleotides: 6. This CDR3 is 15 amino acids long. CDR1 and CDR2 from the germline V gene are MDHEN and SYDVKM. The full variable domain, in which reference TRBV28 and TRBJ2-3 provide the parts outside the CDR3, is DVKVTQSSRYLVKRTGEKVFLECVQDMDHENMFWYRQDPGLGLRLIYFSYDVKMKEKGDIPEGYSVSREKKERFSLILESASTNQTSMYLCASRKPSGSTDTQYFGPGTRLTVL.

V and J are TRBV7-8 and TRBJ2-7, with D tentatively TRBD2 (7 bases). V was trimmed by 1 base and J by 5 bases, leaving 15 bases between them. Germline V CDR1 and CDR2: SGHVS, FQNEAQ. This CDR3 spans 15 amino acids. Written as DNA, the CDR3 is TGTGCCAGCAGCTTAGTTACGGGGGGCATCGACGAGCAGTACTTC. Protein: CASSLVTGGIDEQYF.

The rearrangement links TRBV19 to TRBJ2-3; 7 positions agree with TRBD2. J gave up 4 bases and V 3 bases, and 7 bases lay outside the gene matches. Germline CDR1 LNHDA, CDR2 SQIVND (reference sequence). This CDR3 region has 15 residues. The chain's CDR3 is CASSIASGNPDTQYF. The CDR3 coding sequence is TGTGCCAGTAGTATCGCTAGCGGTAATCCAGATACGCAGTATTTT.

The DNA of the CDR3 is TGCAGCGTTTCTAGGGGCATGGGCACTGAAGCTTTCTTT. It translates to CSVSRGMGTEAFF. This chain uses TRBV29-1 with TRBJ1-1, with TRBD1 as a possible D gene (5 bases). Germline V gives CDR1 SQVTM, CDR2 ANQGSEA. Trimming stripped 5 bases from V and 4 bases from J, with 14 bases between. CDR3 length: 13 amino acids.

This rearrangement joins TRBV18 to TRBJ1-2; D may be TRBD1 (5 bases). The germline gives CDR1 KGHSH, CDR2 LQKENI. The CDR3 is 13 amino acids. Trimming pared 1 base from V and 8 bases from J, leaving 11 bases between. The CDR3 coding sequence is TGTGCCAGCTCACCACGTGACAGAGAGGGCTACACCTTC. Protein: CASSPRDREGYTF. Looking up the rest from reference TRBV18 and TRBJ1-2 gives the full variable domain: NAGVMQNPRHLVRRRGQEARLRCSPMKGHSHVYWYRQLPEEGLKFMVYLQKENIIDESGMPKERFSAEFPKEGPSILRIQQVVRGDSAAYFCASSPRDREGYTFGSGTRLTVV.

The V gene is TRBV6-1, the J gene TRBJ2-7, with a possible D match to TRBD1 (5 bases). The CDR3 extends over 13 amino acids. Germline V gives CDR1 MNHNS, CDR2 SASEGT. The V end was cut by 2 bases, the J end by 4 bases, with 9 bases between. The CDR3 spells CASSENRLYEQYF. The CDR3 nucleotides are TGTGCCAGCAGTGAAAACAGGCTATACGAGCAGTACTTC.

V is TRBV5-1 and J is TRBJ1-1; a weak D match, TRBD1 (6 bases). Trimming shortened V by 4 bases and J by 7 bases, and 20 bases separated the two germline ends. CDR3 length: 15 amino acids. The germline gives CDR1 SGHRS, CDR2 YFSETQ. The CDR3 is CASSPGFPTGGEAFF. The CDR3 region has the DNA TGCGCCAGCAGCCCGGGTTTCCCGACAGGAGGTGAAGCTTTCTTT. The entire variable domain, with the rest obtained from reference TRBV5-1 and TRBJ1-1, is as follows: KAGVTQTPRYLIKTRGQQVTLSCSPISGHRSVSWYQQTPGQGLQFLFEYFSETQRNKGNFPGRFSGRQFSNSRSEMNVSTLELGDSALYLCASSPGFPTGGEAFFGQGTRLTVV.

V and J are TRBV30 and TRBJ2-7; D gene unclear. V was trimmed by 0 bases and J by 6 bases, leaving 15 bases between them. CDR1 and CDR2 from the germline V gene are GTSNPN and SVGIG (reference sequence). The CDR3 has 14 amino acids. The CDR3 protein is CAWSVFRQSAEQYF. In nucleotides, the CDR3 is TGTGCCTGGAGTGTATTCCGCCAGTCCGCCGAGCAGTACTTC.

The chain employs TRBV11-3 and TRBJ1-2; a possible D gene is TRBD1 (5 bases). The CDR3 is made up of 14 amino acids. V was cut by 11 bases and J by 3 bases, with 19 bases left in between. CDR1 is SGHNT and CDR2 is YENEEA in the germline V gene. The CDR3 loop reads CAVQSDSEDYGYTF. The CDR3 DNA follows: TGTGCCGTCCAAAGTGACAGCGAGGACTATGGCTACACCTTC.